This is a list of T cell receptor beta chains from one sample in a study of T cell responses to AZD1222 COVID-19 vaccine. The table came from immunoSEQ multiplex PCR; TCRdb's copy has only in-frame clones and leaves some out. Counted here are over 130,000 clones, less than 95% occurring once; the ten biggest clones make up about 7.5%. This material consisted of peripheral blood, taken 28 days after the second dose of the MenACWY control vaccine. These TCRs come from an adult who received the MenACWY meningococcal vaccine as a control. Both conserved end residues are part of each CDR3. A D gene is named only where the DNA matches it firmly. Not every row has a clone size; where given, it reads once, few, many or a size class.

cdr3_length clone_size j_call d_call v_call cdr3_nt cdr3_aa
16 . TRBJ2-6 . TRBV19 TGTGCCAGTAGTCCACGGGTGTCCTCTGGGGCCAACGTCCTGACTTTC CASSPRVSSGANVLTF
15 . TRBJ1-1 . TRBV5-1 TGCGCCAGCAGCTTGATCGATCCCTCGGCCACTGAAGCTTTCTTT CASSLIDPSATEAFF
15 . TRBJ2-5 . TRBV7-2 TGTGCCAGCAGCCTGGCCGGGGGCTACCAAGAGACCCAGTACTTC CASSLAGGYQETQYF
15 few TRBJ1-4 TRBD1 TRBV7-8 TGTGCCAGCAGCTTAGGGCACAGGGGAGGTGAAAAACTGTTTTTT CASSLGHRGGEKLFF
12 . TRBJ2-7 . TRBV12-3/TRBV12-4 TGTGCCAGCAGCGGACAAACCTACGAGCAGTACTTC CASSGQTYEQYF
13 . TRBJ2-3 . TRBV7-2 TGTGCCAGCAGCTTAGCCAGGGCAGATACGCAGTATTTT CASSLARADTQYF
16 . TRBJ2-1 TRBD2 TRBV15 TGTGCCACCAGCAGAGATTTGTCTAGCGGAGACAATGAGCAGTTCTTC CATSRDLSSGDNEQFF
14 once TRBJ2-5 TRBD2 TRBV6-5 TGTGCCAGCGGGATAGCGGGGGGCTTTGAGACCCAGTACTTC CASGIAGGFETQYF
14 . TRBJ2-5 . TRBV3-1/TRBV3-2 TGTGCCAGCAGCCAAGAGACACCTCAAGAGACCCAGTACTTC CASSQETPQETQYF
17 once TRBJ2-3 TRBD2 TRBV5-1 TGCGCCAGCAGCTACGGGACTAGCGGCCAGACCCAAGATACGCAGTATTTT CASSYGTSGQTQDTQYF
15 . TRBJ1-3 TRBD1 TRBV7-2 TGTGCCAGCAGCTTAGCGGGGACAGGGAGAAACACCATATATTTT CASSLAGTGRNTIYF
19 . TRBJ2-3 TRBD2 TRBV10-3 TGTGCCATCAGACCGGGACTAGCGGGGGGCCCCAATAGCACAGATACGCAGTATTTT CAIRPGLAGGPNSTDTQYF
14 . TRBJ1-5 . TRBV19 TGTGCCAGTAGACGAAGGAGCAGCAATCAGCCCCAGCATTTT CASRRRSSNQPQHF
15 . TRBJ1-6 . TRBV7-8 TGTGCCAGCAGCCCGGAGACAGGCCCTGGTTCACCCCTCCACTTT CASSPETGPGSPLHF
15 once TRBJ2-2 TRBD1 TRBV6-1 TGTGCCAGCAGTGAATCCGGACAGGGCTCCGGGGAGCTGTTTTTT CASSESGQGSGELFF
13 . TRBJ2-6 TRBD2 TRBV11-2 TGTGCCAGCGGGGAGGGTGGGGCCAACGTCCTGACTTTC CASGEGGANVLTF
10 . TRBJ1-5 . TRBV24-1 TGTGCCACCGTAGGTCAGCCCCAGCATTTT CATVGQPQHF
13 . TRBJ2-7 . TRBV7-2 TGTGCCAGCAGCTCCCGGACGGACGATGCGCAGTACTTC CASSSRTDDAQYF
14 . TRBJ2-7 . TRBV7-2 TGTGCCAGCAGCTCCTATTTGTCGCCCTGGGAGCAGTACTTC CASSSYLSPWEQYF
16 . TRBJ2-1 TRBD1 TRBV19 TGTGCCAGTAGTACAAACCGGGACAGGAGCGTCAATGAGCAGTTCTTC CASSTNRDRSVNEQFF
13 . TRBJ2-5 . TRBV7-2 TGTGCCAGCAGCTTAGTGCTACAAGAGACCCAGTACTTC CASSLVLQETQYF
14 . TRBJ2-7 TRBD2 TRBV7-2 TGTGCCAGCAGCACTAGCGCGGCAACCTACGAGCAGTACTTC CASSTSAATYEQYF
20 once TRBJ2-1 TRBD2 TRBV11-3 TGTGCCAGCAGCTTAGATTTCCCCACTAGCGGATCACACTCCTACAATGAGCAGTTCTTC CASSLDFPTSGSHSYNEQFF
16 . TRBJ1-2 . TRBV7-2 TGTGCCAGCAGCCGCGGTGGGCAGAATCGTAACTATGGCTACACCTTC CASSRGGQNRNYGYTF
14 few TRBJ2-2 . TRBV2 TGTGCCAGCAGTCTGACGGACGGGACCGGGGAGCTGTTTTTT CASSLTDGTGELFF
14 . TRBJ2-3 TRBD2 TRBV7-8 TGTGCCAGCAGACGGACTAGTAACGCAGATACGCAGTATTTT CASRRTSNADTQYF
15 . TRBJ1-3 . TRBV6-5 TGTGCCAGCAGTTACCTGACAGGAGGTGGAAACACCATATATTTT CASSYLTGGGNTIYF
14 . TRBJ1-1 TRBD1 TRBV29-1 TGCAGCGTGACCGGGACAGGAGTGAACACTGAAGCTTTCTTT CSVTGTGVNTEAFF
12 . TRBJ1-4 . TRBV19 TGTGCCAGTAGTCCGTGGGGTGAAAAACTGTTTTTT CASSPWGEKLFF
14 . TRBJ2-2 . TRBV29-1 TGCAGCGTTGTGGCGGAGCTTAACACCGGGGAGCTGTTTTTT CSVVAELNTGELFF
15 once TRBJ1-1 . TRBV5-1 TGCGCCAGCAGCTTGGAGGGGGGCCCCGTCACTGAAGCTTTCTTT CASSLEGGPVTEAFF
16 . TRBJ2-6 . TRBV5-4 TGTGCCAGCAGCTTGGCCAAGGGCTCTGGGGCCAACGTCCTGACTTTC CASSLAKGSGANVLTF
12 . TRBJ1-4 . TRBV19 TGTGCCACCCCACCCTGGTCTGAAAAACTGTTTTTT CATPPWSEKLFF
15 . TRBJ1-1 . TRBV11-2 TGTGCCAGCAGCCTAGACTCGGGGGCTTTGGCTGAAGCTTTCTTT CASSLDSGALAEAFF
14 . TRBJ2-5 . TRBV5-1 TGCGCCAGCGGGCGAGGCGGTGAGCGGGAGACCCAGTACTTC CASGRGGERETQYF
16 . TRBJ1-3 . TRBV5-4 TGTGCCAGCAGCTTGGACTTTGGGGGGGCTGGAAACACCATATATTTT CASSLDFGGAGNTIYF
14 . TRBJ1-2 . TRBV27 TGTGCCAGCAGTTTAGAAGCGACCAGGGATGGCTACACCTTC CASSLEATRDGYTF
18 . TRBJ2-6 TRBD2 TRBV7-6 TGTGCCAGCAGCTTAGTAGCGGGGGGTACCTCTGGGGCCAACGTCCTGACTTTC CASSLVAGGTSGANVLTF
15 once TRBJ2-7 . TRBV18 TGTGCCAGCTCACCTTTGGATGAACAGGGTAACGAGCAGTACTTC CASSPLDEQGNEQYF
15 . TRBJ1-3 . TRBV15 TGTGCCACCAGCAGAGATGTGGGGACTGGAAACACCATATATTTT CATSRDVGTGNTIYF
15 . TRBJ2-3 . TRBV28 TGTGCCAGCAGCGATAGCGGACCCAGCACAGATACGCAGTATTTT CASSDSGPSTDTQYF
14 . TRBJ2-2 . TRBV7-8 TGTGCCACAAACAGGGGAGGTGGCACCGGGGAGCTGTTTTTT CATNRGGGTGELFF
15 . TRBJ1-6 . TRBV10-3 TGTGCCGTCCACCGACAAGACTCCTATAATTCACCCCTCCACTTT CAVHRQDSYNSPLHF
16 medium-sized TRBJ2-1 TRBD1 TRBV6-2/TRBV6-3 TGTGCCAGCAGTTACTCGCAAGAGGGGGCATACAATGAGCAGTTCTTC CASSYSQEGAYNEQFF
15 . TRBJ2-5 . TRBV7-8 TGTGCCAGCAGCCAACCGGGACTCGGGCAAGAGACCCAGTACTTC CASSQPGLGQETQYF
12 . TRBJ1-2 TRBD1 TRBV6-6 TGTGCCAGCACCCAGGGGGCGATCGGCTACACCTTC CASTQGAIGYTF
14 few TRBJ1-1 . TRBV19 TGTGCCAGCACTATTGGGGGGGCGAGCACTGAAGCTTTCTTT CASTIGGASTEAFF
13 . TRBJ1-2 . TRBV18 TGTGCCAGCTCGATAGAGAGACAGTATGGCTACACCTTC CASSIERQYGYTF
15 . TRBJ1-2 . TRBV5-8 TGTGCCAGCAGCCCTCTGGAAGGGGCTAACTATGGCTACACCTTC CASSPLEGANYGYTF
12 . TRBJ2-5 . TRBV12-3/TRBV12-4 TGTGCCAGCACGGGGGGCAGGAAGACCCAGTACTTC CASTGGRKTQYF
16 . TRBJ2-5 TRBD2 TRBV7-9 TGTGCCAGCAGCTTAGAGGGACTAGCGGGGAAAGAGACCCAGTACTTC CASSLEGLAGKETQYF
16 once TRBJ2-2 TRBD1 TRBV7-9 TGTGCCAGCAGCGAAAACAGGGGTTATGACACCGGGGAGCTGTTTTTT CASSENRGYDTGELFF
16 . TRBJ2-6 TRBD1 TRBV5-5 TGTGCCAGCAGCTTAGGGACAGTAACAGGGGCCAACGTCCTGACTTTC CASSLGTVTGANVLTF